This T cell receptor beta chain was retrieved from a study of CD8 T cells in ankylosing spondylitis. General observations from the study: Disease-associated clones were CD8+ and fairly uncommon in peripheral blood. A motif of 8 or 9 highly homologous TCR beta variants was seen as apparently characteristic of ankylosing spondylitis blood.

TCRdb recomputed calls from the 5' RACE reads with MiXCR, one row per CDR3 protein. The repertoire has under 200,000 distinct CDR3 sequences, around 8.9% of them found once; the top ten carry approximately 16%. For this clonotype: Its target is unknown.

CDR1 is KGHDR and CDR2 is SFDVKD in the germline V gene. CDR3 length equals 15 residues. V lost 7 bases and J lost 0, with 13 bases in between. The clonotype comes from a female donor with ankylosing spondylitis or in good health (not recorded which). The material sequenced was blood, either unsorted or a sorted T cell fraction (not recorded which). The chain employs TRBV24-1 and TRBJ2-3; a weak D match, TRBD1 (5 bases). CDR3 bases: TGTGCCACCAGGGATCCGACAGATAGCACAGATACGCAGTATTTT. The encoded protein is CATRDPTDSTDTQYF.